This passage covers 32 T cell receptor beta chains from one sample sequenced in a study of blood T cell repertoires in COVID-19. The method was immunoSEQ multiplex PCR; TCRdb's version includes in-frame clones alone and lacks a portion of them. The sample lists 140,000 to 150,000 clones; 84% were seen once. The sequencing input was peripheral blood. All receptors derive from a human donor in a cohort sampled during active COVID-19.

The chain uses TRBV11-3 and TRBJ2-6; possibly TRBD1 for D (6 bases). Trimming left V 5 bases short and J 0 bases short, with 8 bases between. Germline-derived CDR1 and CDR2 are SGHNT and YENEEA. The length of the CDR3 is 15 residues. In DNA form, the CDR3 reads TGTGCCAGCAGCCTCAGGGGCTCTGGGGCCAACGTCCTGACTTTC. Translation: CASSLRGSGANVLTF.

This clone was counted a few times. The sample carries other DNA sequences with the same CDR3. The V call is TRBV6-5, the J call TRBJ1-1; tentative D call: TRBD1 (5 bases). CDR1 and CDR2 (germline): MNHEY, SVGAGI. The CDR3 consists of 12 residues. Trimming stripped 5 bases from V and 4 bases from J, with 8 bases between. The CDR3 nucleotides are TGTGCCAGCAGTAGGAGGGGCACTGAAGCTTTCTTT. Translating gives CASSRRGTEAFF.

J is TRBJ1-2 and V is TRBV5-1; perhaps TRBD1 as D (5 bases). The length of the CDR3 is 14 residues. V lost 1 base and J lost 4, with 11 bases in between. The germline gives CDR1 SGHRS, CDR2 YFSETQ. The CDR3 nucleotides are TGCGCCAGCAGCTTGAGCCCCACAGGCTATGGCTACACCTTC. This translates into CASSLSPTGYGYTF.

This clone was counted once. This sequence joins TRBV7-9 and TRBJ2-1; TRBD2 matches at 12 bases. Germline assignment: CDR1 SEHNR and CDR2 FQNEAQ (reference sequence). This CDR3 contains 16 residues. V trimming: 3 bases; J trimming: 9 bases; junction bases outside the gene matches: 9. This chain's CDR3 is CASSFSASGGAGEQFF. The CDR3 DNA is TGTGCCAGCAGCTTCTCCGCTAGCGGGGGGGCAGGTGAGCAGTTCTTC.

The chain has TRBV5-1 and TRBJ1-1, with a weak D call TRBD1 (6 bases). The V end lost 4 bases, the J end lost 0 bases, and 10 bases lay between the germline ends. CDR3 length: 14 residues. Germline-derived CDR1 and CDR2 are SGHRS and YFSETQ. The CDR3 loop is CASSLGTLNTEAFF. CDR3 DNA: TGCGCCAGCAGCCTGGGGACATTGAACACTGAAGCTTTCTTT.

This chain links TRBV20-1 with TRBJ1-2; TRBD1 matches at 7 bases. V dropped 8 bases and J dropped 7; count of bases not matched to a gene: 7. Germline loops: CDR1 DFQATT, CDR2 SNEGSKA (reference sequence). The CDR3 length is 11 residues. The CDR3, as DNA: TGCAGTTCCGACAGGGCTTTTGGCTACACCTTC. Translation gives CSSDRAFGYTF.

The gene calls are TRBV5-4 and TRBJ1-6; 9 nucleotides align to TRBD1. With 3 bases clipped from V and 9 bases from J, the junction kept 7 bases outside the gene matches. Germline values: CDR1 SGHNT, CDR2 YYREEE (reference sequence). The CDR3 is 15 amino acids. This CDR3 reads CASSSPDRGISPLHF. The CDR3, as DNA: TGTGCCAGCAGCTCCCCGGACAGGGGTATTTCACCCCTCCACTTT.

V usage is TRBV11-3 and J usage is TRBJ2-1, with 9 bases aligning to TRBD2. The CDR3 has 15 amino acids. Trimming removed 6 bases from V and 5 bases from J; junction bases left unmatched: 8. Germline CDR1 SGHNT, CDR2 YENEEA. As DNA, the CDR3 is TGTGCCAGCAGTCTTAGCGGGGGAACAAACAATGAGCAGTTCTTC. It encodes CASSLSGGTNNEQFF.

V usage is TRBV29-1 and J usage is TRBJ2-1; 9 nucleotides align to TRBD2. J gave up 8 bases and V 4 bases, and 15 bases lay outside the gene matches. CDR1 and CDR2 from the germline V gene are SQVTM and ANQGSEA. The CDR3 consists of 16 residues. The chain's CDR3 is CSVVNPTSGPTYEQFF. The CDR3 DNA sequence: TGCAGCGTTGTAAATCCGACTAGCGGTCCTACATATGAGCAGTTCTTC.

This clone occurred once. The chain uses TRBV29-1 and TRBJ2-1; D may be TRBD2 (5 bases). With 4 bases removed from V and 3 bases from J, the gap between germline ends came to 7 bases. The CDR3 has 12 amino acids. Germline lookup yields CDR1 SQVTM and CDR2 ANQGSEA. DNA of the CDR3: TGCAGCGTTGTACGGGGCTACAATGAGCAGTTCTTC. Protein product: CSVVRGYNEQFF.

The V and J genes are TRBV10-3 and TRBJ1-2; tentatively, D is TRBD1 (5 bases). Germline V gives CDR1 ENHRY, CDR2 SYGVKD. The CDR3 is made up of 13 amino acids. V was shortened by 0 bases and J by 5 bases, with 7 bases between the two germline ends. The CDR3 DNA reads TGTGCCATCAGTGAGTCTTCAGGGTATGGCTACACCTTC. Its translation: CAISESSGYGYTF.

V and J are TRBV9 and TRBJ2-5; the match to TRBD2 covers 10 bases. CDR1 SGDLS and CDR2 YYNGEE come from the germline V gene. V was pared by 0 bases and J by 5 bases, with 10 bases of the junction left unmatched. CDR3 size: 17 residues. CDR3 in DNA: TGTGCCAGCAGCGTAGGTCGAGCGGGGGGGCGGAGGGAGACCCAGTACTTC. Amino acid sequence: CASSVGRAGGRRETQYF.

The chain uses TRBV23-1 and TRBJ1-1; possible D gene TRBD1, 6 bases. TRBV23-1 is an ORF, and what it does is uncertain. CDR3 length: 17 amino acids. Trimming left V 1 base short and J 1 base short, with 16 bases between. The CDR3 DNA reads as TGCGCCAGCAGTCAATTTCAAAACAGGGAGGGGAACACTGAAGCTTTCTTT. Amino acid sequence: CASSQFQNREGNTEAFF.

V usage is TRBV5-5 and J usage is TRBJ1-2; the D is unclear. The V end lost 5 bases, the J end lost 8 bases, and 16 bases lay between the germline ends. Germline V gene data show CDR1 as SGHKS and CDR2 as YYEKEE (reference sequence). The CDR3 covers 13 residues. The CDR3 bases are TGTGCCAGCAGTAGAGACATCCTGCTGGGCTACACCTTC. Translation gives CASSRDILLGYTF.

CDR3 DNA sequence: TGCAGTGCCCTCGGGACAGCTGAAGCTTTCTTT. Translated: CSALGTAEAFF. This chain connects TRBV20-1 to TRBJ1-1; 7 nucleotides line up with TRBD1. The V and J ends lost 6 bases and 6 bases, in that order; junction bases with no gene match: 4. CDR1 DFQATT and CDR2 SNEGSKA come from the germline V gene (reference sequence). The CDR3 has 11 amino acids.

The V call is TRBV29-1, the J call TRBJ1-2; the match to TRBD1 covers 10 bases. The V segment lost 3 bases and the J segment 2 bases; nucleotides outside the gene matches: 3. The CDR3 length is 14 residues. In germline, CDR1 is SQVTM, CDR2 ANQGSEA. The CDR3 nucleotides read TGCAGCGTTGAGACGGGACAGGGGAACTATGGCTACACCTTC. Translating gives CSVETGQGNYGYTF.

The rearrangement uses TRBV5-1 and TRBJ1-4; weak D call: TRBD1 (6 bases). The CDR3 contains 15 residues. From germline, CDR1 is SGHRS and CDR2 YFSETQ. V was cut by 1 base and J by 0 bases, with 7 bases left in between. The CDR3 reads CASSLKGATNEKLFF. The CDR3 bases are TGCGCCAGCAGCTTGAAGGGGGCAACTAATGAAAAACTGTTTTTT.

The genes are TRBV7-8 and TRBJ2-3; D is unclear. The CDR3 spans 15 residues. Trimming took off 4 bases at V and 4 bases at J, with 15 bases between the two ends. Germline V gene sequence: CDR1 SGHVS, CDR2 FQNEAQ. CDR3 protein: CASSWAVLVSDTQYF. CDR3 nucleotides: TGTGCCAGCAGCTGGGCCGTTCTTGTTTCAGATACGCAGTATTTT.

The J gene is TRBJ2-2, the V gene TRBV7-9; D might be TRBD1 (6 bases). The length of the CDR3 is 14 residues. Trimming stripped 7 bases from V and 3 bases from J, with 12 bases between. The V gene's germline CDR1 is SEHNR and CDR2 FQNEAQ (reference sequence). The CDR3 protein is CASTVDSHTGELFF. The CDR3 DNA reads as TGTGCCAGCACCGTGGACAGCCACACCGGGGAGCTGTTTTTT.

This chain joins TRBV11-2 and TRBJ1-1; tentative D call: TRBD1 (6 bases). Trimming shortened V by 1 base and J by 3 bases, and 12 bases separated the two germline ends. From germline, CDR1 is SGHAT and CDR2 FQNNGV. This CDR3 has 15 amino acids. CDR3 sequence: CASSLGRTDHTEAFF. In DNA, the CDR3 is TGTGCCAGCAGCTTAGGTCGGACAGATCACACTGAAGCTTTCTTT.

The CDR3 nucleotides are TGTGCCACCAGCTCTCTGTGGGGGGGGCCAAAAGAGACCCAGTACTTC. Amino acids: CATSSLWGGPKETQYF. The chain is built from TRBV15 and TRBJ2-5, with D perhaps TRBD2 (7 bases). Trimming left V 5 bases short and J 3 bases short, with 19 bases between. The CDR3 is 16 residues long. From germline, CDR1 is LNHNV and CDR2 YYDKDF (reference sequence).

The chain uses TRBV2 and TRBJ2-3, with 7 positions matching TRBD1. J gave up 5 bases and V 4 bases, and 6 bases lay outside the gene matches. CDR1 is SNHLY and CDR2 is FYNNEI in the germline V gene. The CDR3 length is 14 residues. The CDR3 region has the DNA TGTGCCAGCAGTGCGCGACAGGGAAGAGATACGCAGTATTTT. It specifies CASSARQGRDTQYF. Full variable domain (outside the CDR3, taken from reference TRBV2 and TRBJ2-3): EPEVTQTPSHQVTQMGQEVILRCVPISNHLYFYWYRQILGQKVEFLVSFYNNEISEKSEIFDDQFSVERPDGSNFTLKIRSTKLEDSAMYFCASSARQGRDTQYFGPGTRLTVL.

This chain links TRBV20-1 with TRBJ1-3; D gene unclear. The CDR3 sequence is 14 residues long. Germline-derived CDR1 and CDR2 are DFQATT and SNEGSKA (reference sequence). V dropped 3 bases and J dropped 0 bases, with 9 bases sitting between them. CDR3 sequence: CSASAVNSGNTIYF. The CDR3 nucleotides are TGCAGTGCTAGTGCCGTAAACTCTGGAAACACCATATATTTT.

In its sample, this clone was seen a few times. This chain joins TRBV4-1 and TRBJ1-5, with D tentatively TRBD1 (6 bases). V gave up 4 bases and J gave up 11 bases, with 18 bases separating them. The germline CDR1 and CDR2 sequences are MGHRA and YSYEKL. CDR3 size: 14 residues. Here the CDR3 DNA reads TGCGCCAGCAGCCCAGAACAGGGCCTCGGAGCCCAGCATTTT. Protein product: CASSPEQGLGAQHF.

The chain is built from TRBV2 and TRBJ2-3; D is possibly TRBD2 (6 bases). V lost 7 bases to trimming and J lost 0 bases, with 11 bases between them. CDR3 length equals 14 residues. The germline V gene encodes CDR1 SNHLY and CDR2 FYNNEI. CDR3 sequence reads: CASKREASTDTQYF. CDR3 DNA sequence: TGTGCCAGCAAGAGGGAGGCCAGCACAGATACGCAGTATTTT.

The rearrangement uses TRBV19 and TRBJ2-1, with 8 nucleotides matching TRBD1. The CDR3 has 16 residues. Germline V gene lookup returns CDR1 LNHDA and CDR2 SQIVND (reference sequence). J gave up 14 bases and V 7 bases, and 22 bases lay outside the gene matches. DNA of the CDR3: TGTGCCAGTACTCTCAAGGGGACAGGAGGGCGGCCGTCAAAGTTCTTC. Translation: CASTLKGTGGRPSKFF.

The chain employs TRBV25-1 and TRBJ2-7, with TRBD1 matching over 10 bases. The ends lost 8 bases at V and 7 bases at J; junction bases unmatched: 2. Germline CDR1 MGHDK, CDR2 SYGVNS. The CDR3 is 11 residues long. CDR3 coding DNA: TGTGCCAGCGGGACAGGGGATGAGCAGTACTTC. Translated: CASGTGDEQYF.

The rearrangement links TRBV20-1 to TRBJ1-1; the D is unclear. V was clipped by 7 bases and J by 1 base, with 7 bases between them. Germline loops: CDR1 DFQATT, CDR2 SNEGSKA (reference sequence). The CDR3 runs 11 residues. CDR3 nucleotide sequence: TGCAGTGGAGTGAGGAACACTGAAGCTTTCTTT. It is translated as CSGVRNTEAFF.

V gene TRBV7-2 combines with J gene TRBJ2-3; TRBD1 matches at 8 bases. Per germline, CDR1 SGHTA and CDR2 FQGNSA. Trimming took 5 bases from V and 3 from J; bases not matched to a gene: 4. The CDR3 spans 14 residues. The DNA for the CDR3 is TGTGCCAGCAGCATTAGACAGGGGACAGATACGCAGTATTTT. It yields the protein CASSIRQGTDTQYF.

The chain joins TRBV4-1 to TRBJ1-2, with 9 bases identical to TRBD1. The CDR3 consists of 17 residues. Per germline, CDR1 MGHRA and CDR2 YSYEKL. The V segment lost 3 bases and the J segment 4 bases; nucleotides outside the gene matches: 12. The CDR3 sequence is CASSHQSGTGRGYGYTF. The CDR3 DNA follows: TGCGCCAGCAGCCATCAATCCGGGACAGGGAGAGGCTATGGCTACACCTTC.

This clone was seen once. This chain connects TRBV11-3 to TRBJ2-5; 8 nucleotides match TRBD2. CDR1 and CDR2 from the germline V gene are SGHNT and YENEEA. The CDR3 extends over 16 amino acids. Trimming at V came to 4 bases and at J to 3 bases, leaving 10 bases not matched to a gene. CDR3 protein: CASSSSGGAVKETQYF. The CDR3 DNA reads as TGTGCCAGCAGCTCAAGCGGGGGCGCGGTTAAAGAGACCCAGTACTTC.

DNA of the CDR3: TGTGCCAGCTCACCCTCCAGCGATCAGCCCCAGCATTTT. Translation: CASSPSSDQPQHF. The chain recombines TRBV18 with TRBJ1-5; D gene unclear. The CDR3 spans 13 residues. Deletions cut 3 bases from V and 5 bases from J, with 8 bases between. The germline V gene encodes CDR1 KGHSH and CDR2 LQKENI. Combining the CDR3 with reference TRBV18 and TRBJ1-5 gives the whole variable domain NAGVMQNPRHLVRRRGQEARLRCSPMKGHSHVYWYRQLPEEGLKFMVYLQKENIIDESGMPKERFSAEFPKEGPSILRIQQVVRGDSAAYFCASSPSSDQPQHFGDGTRLSIL.